This TCR beta chain was retrieved from a study of cytomegalovirus exposure and HLA in healthy donors. The PCR ran on 60 Vbeta and 13 Jbeta primers. Generated by immunoSEQ multiplex PCR, the TCRdb table keeps only in-frame clones and is missing some. The top ten clones hold approximately 1.4% of a sample with tens of thousands of clones, around three quarters of them seen once. CDR1 is SQVTM and CDR2 is ANQGSEA in the germline V gene. The CDR3 runs to 15 residues. The germline V and J ends were trimmed by 3 bases and 5 bases, with 19 bases remaining between them. This chain connects TRBV29-1 to TRBJ1-2; TRBD1 is a possible D gene (6 bases). The TCR was taken from a female donor in good health and CMV-seronegative. Sequenced: PBMCs. DNA of the CDR3: TGCAGCGTTGACGGGGGGCCGGCCGAAGTGTATGGCTACACCTTC. Translated, it gives CSVDGGPAEVYGYTF.